The 7 T cell receptor beta chains in this list originate from one sample, sequenced in a study of blood T cells in healthy people across ages. PCR was performed a second time for about 7 to 11 cycles using a sample-barcoded 5' primer and a J-beta primer mix. Each CDR3 protein gets one entry after TCRdb re-called the 5' RACE reads with MiXCR. The sample lists about 1,400,000 distinct CDR3 sequences, around 59% seen once, with 5.5% to 8% in the top ten. Source material: blood. These receptors were obtained from a man aged 18-30 years in good health.

The chain couples TRBV28 to TRBJ2-3; D gene ambiguous. This CDR3 is 13 amino acids long. The V gene's germline CDR1 is MDHEN and CDR2 SYDVKM. Trimming took off 5 bases at V and 5 bases at J, with 11 bases between the two ends. CDR3 residues: CASSPRPVDTQYF. Written as DNA, the CDR3 is TGTGCCAGCAGTCCCCGGCCCGTAGATACGCAGTATTTT. Complete variable domain (other parts from reference TRBV28 and TRBJ2-3): DVKVTQSSRYLVKRTGEKVFLECVQDMDHENMFWYRQDPGLGLRLIYFSYDVKMKEKGDIPEGYSVSREKKERFSLILESASTNQTSMYLCASSPRPVDTQYFGPGTRLTVL.

V is TRBV7-8 and J is TRBJ2-7, with 11 bases matching TRBD1. Germline V gene lookup returns CDR1 SGHVS and CDR2 FQNEAQ. This CDR3 has 15 amino acids. Trimming cost V 5 bases and J 0 bases; bases outside gene matches: 3. CDR3 nucleotide sequence: TGTGCCAGCAGCGGACAGGGGGCTAGCTCCTACGAGCAGTACTTC. It codes for CASSGQGASSYEQYF.

The sample holds a few counts of this clonotype. This chain links TRBV12-3 or TRBV12-4 with TRBJ1-2; 9 positions agree with TRBD1. CDR3 length equals 15 residues. The trim removed 5 bases at V and 2 bases at J, leaving 6 bases unmatched. This chain's CDR3 is CASSRRTGVNYGYTF. CDR3 DNA sequence: TGTGCCAGCAGTCGGCGGACAGGGGTAAACTATGGCTACACCTTC.

The chain is built from TRBV13 and TRBJ2-1, with D uncertain. Trimming left V 6 bases short and J 5 bases short, with 11 bases between. Looked up from germline, CDR1 is PRHDT and CDR2 is FYEKMQ (reference sequence). CDR3 length equals 13 residues. The CDR3 bases are TGTGCCAGCAGGGCCGGACGGAACAATGAGCAGTTCTTC. Protein sequence: CASRAGRNNEQFF.

CDR3 protein: CASSVEGTGTWETQYF. As DNA, the CDR3 is TGTGCCAGCAGCGTAGAAGGGACAGGCACTTGGGAGACCCAGTACTTC. The chain links TRBV9 to TRBJ2-5, with 8 positions matching TRBD1. Germline CDR1 reads SGDLS; CDR2 reads YYNGEE. V shed 0 bases and J 5 bases; nucleotides not matched to a gene: 9. The CDR3 length is 16 residues.

This clonotype was counted between two and nine times. This sequence joins TRBV6-6 and TRBJ2-1; 8 bases are a match to TRBD2. CDR1 is MNHNY, CDR2 SVGAGI, per germline (reference sequence). This CDR3 is 16 amino acids long. Losses at the gene ends were 0 bases for V and 6 bases for J; bases not matched to a gene: 7. The CDR3 DNA is TGTGCCAGCAGTTACTCACTGGCGGGGGGCCCCAATGAGCAGTTCTTC. The encoded protein is CASSYSLAGGPNEQFF.

The table lists this clonotype with a few counts. The chain employs TRBV6-5 and TRBJ2-4, with D possibly being TRBD1 (5 bases). The assigned J gene may be wrong: the sequence end matches TRBJ2-5 better. Germline V CDR1 and CDR2: MNHEY, SVGAGI. The CDR3 has 14 residues. CDR3: CASSQDIFQETQYF. Here the CDR3 DNA reads TGTGCCAGCAGCCAGGACATTTTCCAAGAGACCCAGTACTTC.